The 7 T cell receptor beta chains below all came from one sample that was sequenced in a study of shared clonotypes between healthy human individuals. Measured with immunoSEQ multiplex PCR; TCRdb has only the in-frame clones, and not every one. The table lists roughly 2 million clones, about 94% of them singletons. Naivety among CD8 cells was defined by CD45RO negativity and positive CCR7 selection, thereby excluding terminally differentiated effector memory CD45RA+ cells. The sequencing sample was made of naive CD8+ T cells sorted from blood. The receptor source for this set is a man between 18 and 29 years old in good health.

The V gene is TRBV5-6, the J gene TRBJ2-1, with no clear D. CDR3 length: 14 residues. Germline values: CDR1 SGHDT, CDR2 YYEEEE. V shed 0 bases and J shed 8 bases, with 12 bases lying between them. DNA of the CDR3: TGTGCCAGCAGCTTGGCCCTCGAGATCGATGAGCAGTTCTTC. Amino acid sequence: CASSLALEIDEQFF.

V usage is TRBV5-1 and J usage is TRBJ2-1, with D possibly TRBD2 on 6 matching bases. Germline CDR1 reads SGHRS; CDR2 reads YFSETQ. This CDR3 is 15 amino acids long. V was cut by 0 bases and J by 3 bases, with 10 bases left in between. The CDR3 is CASSLAREFYNEQFF. CDR3 sequence (DNA): TGCGCCAGCAGCTTGGCACGGGAGTTCTACAATGAGCAGTTCTTC.

This clone has only a few counts. The chain couples TRBV28 to TRBJ2-7, with a weak D call TRBD2 (5 bases). This CDR3 spans 13 amino acids. V shed 8 bases and J shed 4 bases, with 15 bases lying between them. The germline V gene encodes CDR1 MDHEN and CDR2 SYDVKM. The CDR3 DNA is TGTGCCAGCTGGTCGGACTTGGCGTACGAGCAGTACTTC. Amino acids: CASWSDLAYEQYF. Drawing the rest from reference TRBV28 and TRBJ2-7, the complete variable domain is DVKVTQSSRYLVKRTGEKVFLECVQDMDHENMFWYRQDPGLGLRLIYFSYDVKMKEKGDIPEGYSVSREKKERFSLILESASTNQTSMYLCASWSDLAYEQYFGPGTRLTVT.

This chain uses TRBV18 with TRBJ2-3; perhaps D is TRBD1 or TRBD2 (6 bases each). V dropped 3 bases and J dropped 4 bases, with 17 bases sitting between them. This CDR3 has 16 residues. The germline V gene has CDR1 KGHSH and CDR2 LQKENI. The CDR3 region is CASSPMLRGVADTQYF. The CDR3 nucleotides are TGTGCCAGCTCACCCATGTTGAGGGGGGTCGCAGATACGCAGTATTTT.

Concerning this clone itself: This CDR3 is also generated by other DNA sequences in the sample. The chain uses TRBV27 and TRBJ2-7, with a tentative D call TRBD1 (5 bases). Germline lookup yields CDR1 MNHEY and CDR2 SMNVEV (reference sequence). With 0 bases removed from V and 7 bases from J, the gap between germline ends came to 10 bases. The CDR3 loop spans 13 amino acids. The CDR3 region is CASSLSRVGEQYF. The CDR3 DNA reads as TGTGCCAGCAGTTTATCCAGGGTGGGGGAGCAGTACTTC.

V is TRBV10-2 and J is TRBJ2-3, with D possibly TRBD2 on 7 matching bases. This CDR3 spans 15 amino acids. CDR1 and CDR2 from the germline V gene are WSHSY and SAAADI. The V end was cut by 8 bases, the J end by 0 bases, with 15 bases between. CDR3 sequence (DNA): TGCGCCAGCTGGGGGCTAGCGGATAGCACAGATACGCAGTATTTT. Protein sequence: CASWGLADSTDTQYF.

This chain connects TRBV30 to TRBJ2-1, with TRBD2 matching 13 bases. The germline CDR1 and CDR2 sequences are GTSNPN and SVGIG (reference sequence). Germline trimming cut 0 bases from V and 5 bases from J; bases unmatched to any gene: 1. This CDR3 spans 15 amino acids. The CDR3 protein is CAWSVGTSGNNEQFF. The CDR3 coding sequence is TGTGCCTGGAGTGTGGGGACTAGCGGGAACAATGAGCAGTTCTTC. Based on the CDR3 plus reference TRBV30 and TRBJ2-1, the full variable domain is SQTIHQWPATLVQPVGSPLSLECTVEGTSNPNLYWYRQAAGRGLQLLFYSVGIGQISSEVPQNLSASRPQDRQFILSSKKLLLSDSGFYLCAWSVGTSGNNEQFFGPGTRLTVL.